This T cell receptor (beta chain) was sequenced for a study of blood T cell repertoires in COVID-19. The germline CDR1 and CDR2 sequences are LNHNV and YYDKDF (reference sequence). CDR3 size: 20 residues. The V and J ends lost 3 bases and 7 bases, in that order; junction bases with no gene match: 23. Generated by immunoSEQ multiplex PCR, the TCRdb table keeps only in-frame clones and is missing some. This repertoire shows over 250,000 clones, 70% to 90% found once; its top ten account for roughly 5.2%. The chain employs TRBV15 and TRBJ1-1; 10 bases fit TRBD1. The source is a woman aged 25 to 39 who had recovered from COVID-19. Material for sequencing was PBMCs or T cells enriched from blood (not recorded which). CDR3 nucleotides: TGTGCCACCAGCAGCGACCCGAGGGGGACAGGGGAAGTTATGAGCGATGAAGCTTTCTTT. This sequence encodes CATSSDPRGTGEVMSDEAFF.